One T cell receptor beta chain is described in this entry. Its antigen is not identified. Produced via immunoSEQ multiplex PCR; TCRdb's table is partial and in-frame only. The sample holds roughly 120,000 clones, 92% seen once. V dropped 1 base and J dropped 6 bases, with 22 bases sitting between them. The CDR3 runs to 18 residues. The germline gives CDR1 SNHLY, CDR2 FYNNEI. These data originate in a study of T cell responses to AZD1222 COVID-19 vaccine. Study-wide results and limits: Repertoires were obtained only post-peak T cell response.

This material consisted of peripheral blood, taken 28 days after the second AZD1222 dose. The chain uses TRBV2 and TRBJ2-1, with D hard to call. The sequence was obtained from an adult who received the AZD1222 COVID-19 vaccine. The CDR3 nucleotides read TGTGCCAGCAGTGAAGTTGTCTACAACCCCCCCAGCCGCAATGAGCAGTTCTTC. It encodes CASSEVVYNPPSRNEQFF.